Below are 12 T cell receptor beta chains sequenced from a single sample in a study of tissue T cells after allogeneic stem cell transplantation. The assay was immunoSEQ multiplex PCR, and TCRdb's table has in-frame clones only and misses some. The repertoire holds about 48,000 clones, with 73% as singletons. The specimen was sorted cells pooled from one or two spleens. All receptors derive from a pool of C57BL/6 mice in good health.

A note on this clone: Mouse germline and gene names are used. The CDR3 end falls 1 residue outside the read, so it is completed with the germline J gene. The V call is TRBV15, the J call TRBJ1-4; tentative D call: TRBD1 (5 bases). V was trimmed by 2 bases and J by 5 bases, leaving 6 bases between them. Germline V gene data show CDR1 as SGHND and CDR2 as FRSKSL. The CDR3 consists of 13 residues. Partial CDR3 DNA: TGTGCCAGCAGTTTAAACAGGAACGAAAGATTATTT. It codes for CASSLNRNERLF. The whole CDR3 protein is CASSLNRNERLFF.

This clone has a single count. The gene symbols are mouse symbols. The sequenced part of the CDR3 DNA is TGTGCCAGCAGTTCCGGGGGGCGTAATTCGCCCCTCTAC. The encoded protein is CASSSGGRNSPLY. The whole CDR3 sequence is CASSSGGRNSPLYF. The chain employs TRBV13-3 and TRBJ1-6; maybe TRBD1 (6 bases). The missing CDR3 end, 1 residue past where the read stops, is filled in from the germline J gene. TRBJ1-6 is filed as an ORF, its function uncertain. The CDR3 is 14 amino acids. Germline V CDR1 and CDR2: NNHDY, SYVADS. V was clipped by 4 bases and J by 6 bases, with 11 bases between them.

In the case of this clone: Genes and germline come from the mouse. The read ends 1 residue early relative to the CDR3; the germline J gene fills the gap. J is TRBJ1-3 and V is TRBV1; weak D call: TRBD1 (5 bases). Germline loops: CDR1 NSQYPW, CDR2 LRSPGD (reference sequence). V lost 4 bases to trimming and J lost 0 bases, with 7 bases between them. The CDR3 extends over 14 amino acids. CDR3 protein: CTCSGGNSGNTLYF. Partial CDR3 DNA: TGCACCTGCAGTGGGGGCAATTCTGGAAATACGCTCTAT.

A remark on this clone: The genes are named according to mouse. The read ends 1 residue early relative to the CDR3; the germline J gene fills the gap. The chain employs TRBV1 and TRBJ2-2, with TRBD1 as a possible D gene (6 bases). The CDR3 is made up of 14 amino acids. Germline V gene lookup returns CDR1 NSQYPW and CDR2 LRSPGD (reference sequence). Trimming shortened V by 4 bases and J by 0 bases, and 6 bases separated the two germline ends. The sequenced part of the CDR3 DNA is TGCACCTGCAGTGGGACAGCAAACACCGGGCAGCTCTAC. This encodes CTCSGTANTGQLY. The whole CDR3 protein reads CTCSGTANTGQLYF.

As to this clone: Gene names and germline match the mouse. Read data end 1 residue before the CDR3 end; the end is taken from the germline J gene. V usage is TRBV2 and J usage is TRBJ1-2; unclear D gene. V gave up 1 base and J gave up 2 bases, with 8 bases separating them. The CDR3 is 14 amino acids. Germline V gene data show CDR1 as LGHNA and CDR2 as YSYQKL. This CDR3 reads CASSQGSGNSDYTF. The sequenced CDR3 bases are TGTGCCAGCAGCCAAGGGTCGGGTAACTCCGACTACACC. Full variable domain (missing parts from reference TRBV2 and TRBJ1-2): DPKIIQKPKYLVAVTGSEKILICEQYLGHNAMYWYRQSAKKPLEFMFSYSYQKLMDNQTASSRFQPQSSKKNHLDLQITALKPDDSATYFCASSQGSGNSDYTFGSGTRLLVI.

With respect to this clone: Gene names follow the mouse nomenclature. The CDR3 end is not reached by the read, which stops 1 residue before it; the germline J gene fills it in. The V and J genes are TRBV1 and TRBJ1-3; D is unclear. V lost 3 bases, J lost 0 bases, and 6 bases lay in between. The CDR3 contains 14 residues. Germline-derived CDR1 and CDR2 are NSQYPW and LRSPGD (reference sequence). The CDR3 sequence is CTCSAPGSGNTLYF. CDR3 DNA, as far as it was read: TGCACCTGCAGTGCTCCGGGTTCTGGAAATACGCTCTAT.

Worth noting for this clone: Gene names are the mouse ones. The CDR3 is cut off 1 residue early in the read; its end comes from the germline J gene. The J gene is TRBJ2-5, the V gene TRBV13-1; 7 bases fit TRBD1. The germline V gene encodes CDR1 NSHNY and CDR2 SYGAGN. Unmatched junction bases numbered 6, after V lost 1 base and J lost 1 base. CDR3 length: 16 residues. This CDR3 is CASSDCQGVYQDTQYF. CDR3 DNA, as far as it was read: TGTGCCAGCAGTGATTGTCAGGGGGTGTACCAAGACACCCAGTAC.

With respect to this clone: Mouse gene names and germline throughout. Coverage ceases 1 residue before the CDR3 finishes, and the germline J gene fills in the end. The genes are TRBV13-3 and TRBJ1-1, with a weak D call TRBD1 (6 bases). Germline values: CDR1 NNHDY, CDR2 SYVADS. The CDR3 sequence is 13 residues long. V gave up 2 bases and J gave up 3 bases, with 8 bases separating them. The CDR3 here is CASSDRGDTEVFF. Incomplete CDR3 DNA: TGTGCCAGCAGTGACAGGGGAGACACAGAAGTCTTC.

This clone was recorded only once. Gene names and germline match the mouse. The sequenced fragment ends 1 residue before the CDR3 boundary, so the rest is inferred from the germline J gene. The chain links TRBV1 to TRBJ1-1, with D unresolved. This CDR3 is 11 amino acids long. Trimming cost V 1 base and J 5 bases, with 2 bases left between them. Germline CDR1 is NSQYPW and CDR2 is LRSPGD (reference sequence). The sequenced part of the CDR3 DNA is TGCACCTGCAGTGCAGCGACAGAAGTCTTC. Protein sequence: CTCSAATEVF. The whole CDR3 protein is CTCSAATEVFF.

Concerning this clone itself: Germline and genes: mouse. The CDR3 bases that were read are TGCACCTGCAGTGCTTGGACAGGGGGGAACACCCAGTAC. Its protein product is CTCSAWTGGNTQY. The CDR3 in its entirety is CTCSAWTGGNTQYF. The rearrangement uses TRBV1 and TRBJ2-5, with 10 nucleotides matching TRBD1. The read halts 1 residue ahead of the CDR3 end, with the missing end drawn from the germline J gene. The trim removed 3 bases at V and 7 bases at J, leaving 4 bases unmatched. The CDR3 totals 14 residues. The germline V gene has CDR1 NSQYPW and CDR2 LRSPGD (reference sequence).

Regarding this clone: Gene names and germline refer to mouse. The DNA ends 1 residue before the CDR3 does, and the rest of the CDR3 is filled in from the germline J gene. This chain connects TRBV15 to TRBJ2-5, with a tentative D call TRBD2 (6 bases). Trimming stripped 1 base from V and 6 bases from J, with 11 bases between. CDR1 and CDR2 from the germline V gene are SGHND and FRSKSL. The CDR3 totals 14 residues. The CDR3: CASSLELGSDTQYF. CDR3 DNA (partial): TGTGCCAGCAGTTTAGAGCTGGGGTCGGACACCCAGTAC.

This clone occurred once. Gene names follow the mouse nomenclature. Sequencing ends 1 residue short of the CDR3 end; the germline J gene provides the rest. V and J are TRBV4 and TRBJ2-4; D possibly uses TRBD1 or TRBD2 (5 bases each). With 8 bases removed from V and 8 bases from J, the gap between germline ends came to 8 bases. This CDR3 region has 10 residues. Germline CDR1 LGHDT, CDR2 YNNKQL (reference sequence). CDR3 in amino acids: CASGGGTLYF. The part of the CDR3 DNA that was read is TGTGCCAGCGGGGGTGGCACCTTGTAC.